A selection of T cell receptor beta chains follows, all from one sample in a study of T cells in Graves' hyperthyroidism and ophthalmopathy. Using its own MiXCR run on the multiplex PCR reads, TCRdb lists one record per CDR3 protein. The sample shows around 530,000 distinct CDR3 sequences, approximately 17% of them seen only once. The sequencing sample was made of blood. The receptor set was obtained from a woman under 30 with Graves' ophthalmopathy. Each CDR3 is given without its conserved first and last residue.

V gene: TRBV20-1
CDR3 protein: SARDPDSVGDEQF

V gene: TRBV7-3
CDR3 protein: ASSLDGDGYT

V gene: TRBV27
CDR3 protein: ASNVGGRTYGYT

V gene: TRBV20-1
CDR3 protein: SAGPRDTVSYEQY

V gene: TRBV6-1
CDR3 protein: ASRLQGAYTEAF

V gene: TRBV5-1
CDR3 protein: ASSHRTSGRVYGNEQF

V gene: TRBV5-6
CDR3 protein: ASSEDITNTGELF

V gene: TRBV27
CDR3 protein: ASSTDSGATYSEQF

V gene: TRBV5-1
CDR3 protein: ASSPRTGVPETQY

V gene: TRBV19
CDR3 protein: ASRPAAGDNQPQH

V gene: TRBV6-1
CDR3 protein: ASSRFGGKPNTGELF

V gene: TRBV6-1
CDR3 protein: ASSETPGQGNTEAF

V gene: TRBV18
CDR3 protein: ASSPTTRKSYEQY

V gene: TRBV3-1
CDR3 protein: ASSLETSNTGELF

V gene: TRBV7-2
CDR3 protein: ASSEVSGSSTDTQY

V gene: TRBV7-3
CDR3 protein: ASSPTGLEGHNEQF

V gene: TRBV3-1
CDR3 protein: ASSQPGQAVSGANVLT

V gene: TRBV20-1
CDR3 protein: SARGGRLAGGEQY

V gene: TRBV27
CDR3 protein: ASSLGGAPMNTEAF

V gene: TRBV6-1
CDR3 protein: AGSTGTDTTDTQY

V gene: TRBV30
CDR3 protein: AWSQDGNYGYT

V gene: TRBV2
CDR3 protein: AYEGSSYEQY

V gene: TRBV5-6
CDR3 protein: ACSLVTVAMYQETQY

V gene: TRBV6-1
CDR3 protein: ASSGDRGGYT